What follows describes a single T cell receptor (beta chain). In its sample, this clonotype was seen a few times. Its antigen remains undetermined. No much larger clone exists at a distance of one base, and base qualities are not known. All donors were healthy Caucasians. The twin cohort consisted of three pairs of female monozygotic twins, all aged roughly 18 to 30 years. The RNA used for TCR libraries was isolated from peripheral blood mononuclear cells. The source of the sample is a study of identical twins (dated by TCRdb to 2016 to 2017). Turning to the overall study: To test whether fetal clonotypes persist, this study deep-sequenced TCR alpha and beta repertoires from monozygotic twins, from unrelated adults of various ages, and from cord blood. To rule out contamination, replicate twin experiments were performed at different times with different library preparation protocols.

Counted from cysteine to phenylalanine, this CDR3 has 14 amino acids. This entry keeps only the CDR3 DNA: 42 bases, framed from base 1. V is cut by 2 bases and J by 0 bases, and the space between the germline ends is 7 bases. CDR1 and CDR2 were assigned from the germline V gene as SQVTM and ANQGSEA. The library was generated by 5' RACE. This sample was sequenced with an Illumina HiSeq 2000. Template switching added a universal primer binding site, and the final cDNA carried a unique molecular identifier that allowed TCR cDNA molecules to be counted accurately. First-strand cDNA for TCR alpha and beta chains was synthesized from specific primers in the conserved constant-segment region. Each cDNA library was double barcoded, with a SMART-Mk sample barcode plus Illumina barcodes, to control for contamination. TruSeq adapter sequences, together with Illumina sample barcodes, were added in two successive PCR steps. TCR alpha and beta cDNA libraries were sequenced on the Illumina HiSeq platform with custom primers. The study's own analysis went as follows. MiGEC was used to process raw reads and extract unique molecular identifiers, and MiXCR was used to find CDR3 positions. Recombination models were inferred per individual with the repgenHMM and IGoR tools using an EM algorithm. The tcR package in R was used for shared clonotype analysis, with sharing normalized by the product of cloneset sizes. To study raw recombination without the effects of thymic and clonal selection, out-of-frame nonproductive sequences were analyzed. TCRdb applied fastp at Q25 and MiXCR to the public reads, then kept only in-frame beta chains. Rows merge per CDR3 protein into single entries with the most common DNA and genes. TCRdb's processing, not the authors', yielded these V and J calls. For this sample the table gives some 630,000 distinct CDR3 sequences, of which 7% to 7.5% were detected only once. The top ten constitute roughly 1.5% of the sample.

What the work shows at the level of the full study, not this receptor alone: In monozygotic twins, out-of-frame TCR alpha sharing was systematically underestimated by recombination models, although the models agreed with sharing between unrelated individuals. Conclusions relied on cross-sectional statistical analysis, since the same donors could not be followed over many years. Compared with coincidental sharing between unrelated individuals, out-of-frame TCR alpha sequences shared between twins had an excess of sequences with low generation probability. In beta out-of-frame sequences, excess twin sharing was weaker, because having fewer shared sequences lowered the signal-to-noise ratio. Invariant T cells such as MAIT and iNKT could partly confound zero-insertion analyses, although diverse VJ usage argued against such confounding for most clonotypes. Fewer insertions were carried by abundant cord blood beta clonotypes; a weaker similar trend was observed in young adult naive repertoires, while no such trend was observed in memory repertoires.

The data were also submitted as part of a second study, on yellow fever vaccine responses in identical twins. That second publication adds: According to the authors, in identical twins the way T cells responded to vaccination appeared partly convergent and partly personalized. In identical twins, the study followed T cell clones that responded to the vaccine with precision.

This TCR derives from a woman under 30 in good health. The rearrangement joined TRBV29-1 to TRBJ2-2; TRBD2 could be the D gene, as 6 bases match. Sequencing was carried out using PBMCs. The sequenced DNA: TGCAGCGTTGAACGGGGGACGAACACCGGGGAGCTGTTTTTT. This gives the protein CSVERGTNTGELFF.